Below, 27 T cell receptor beta chains from the same sample are listed, as sequenced in a study of CXCR3-negative and CXCR3-positive naive CD8 T cells. Researchers prepared the TRB cDNA libraries using 5' RACE with UMI labels. TCRdb reprocessed the 5' RACE reads, with one entry per CDR3 protein and no DNA. Its clone listing holds approximately 66,000 distinct CDR3 sequences. The sample comprised naive CXCR3- CD8+ T cells from blood. Documented subset: CD45RO-CCR7+CD27+CD95- naive CD8+ T cells lacking CXCR3 (TNR3-). These receptors were taken from a human donor in good health. Some clones in this sample may be carry-over from other donors' samples.

The chain recombines TRBV6-6 with TRBJ1-1; as DNA is missing, the TRBD1 call by TCRdb cannot be tested. The CDR3 loop spans 15 amino acids. From germline, CDR1 is MNHNY and CDR2 SVGAGI (reference sequence). CDR3 in amino acids: CASTNSWGASTEAFF.

The chain has TRBV2 and TRBJ2-7. The germline CDR1 and CDR2 sequences are SNHLY and FYNNEI. CDR3 length: 11 amino acids. CDR3 sequence: CASSHLYEQYF.

V and J are TRBV25-1 and TRBJ2-5; TCRdb names TRBD1, which stays unverified in the absence of DNA. Germline V gene sequence: CDR1 MGHDK, CDR2 SYGVNS. The length of the CDR3 is 15 residues. CDR3 residues: CASSDGDRVWETQYF.

The chain uses TRBV28 and TRBJ2-3; TCRdb lists TRBD1, though no DNA is available to test this call. There are 14 residues in the CDR3. CDR1 is MDHEN, CDR2 SYDVKM, per germline. CDR3 residues: CASSFFLSGDTQYF. Using reference TRBV28 and TRBJ2-3 for the parts outside the CDR3, the full variable domain is DVKVTQSSRYLVKRTGEKVFLECVQDMDHENMFWYRQDPGLGLRLIYFSYDVKMKEKGDIPEGYSVSREKKERFSLILESASTNQTSMYLCASSFFLSGDTQYFGPGTRLTVL.

The chain links TRBV6-5 to TRBJ2-7; no DNA is available, so the TRBD1 call from TCRdb remains unchecked. The CDR3 is 15 residues long. Germline loops: CDR1 MNHEY, CDR2 SVGAGI. The CDR3: CASSYAAGTTDEQYF.

The chain couples TRBV29-1 to TRBJ2-1; checking the TCRdb D call of TRBD2 is not possible without DNA. The CDR3 has 15 amino acids. CDR1 and CDR2 (germline): SQVTM, ANQGSEA. This CDR3 is CSVGTSGGPYNEQFF.

CDR3 amino acids: CSATRAQETQYF. The V call is TRBV20-1, the J call TRBJ2-5. Germline values: CDR1 DFQATT, CDR2 SNEGSKA (reference sequence). The CDR3 has 12 residues.

The chain has TRBV29-1 and TRBJ1-1. Germline V CDR1 and CDR2: SQVTM, ANQGSEA. The CDR3 consists of 13 residues. The CDR3 protein is CSVINGMNTEAFF.

The J gene is TRBJ2-7, the V gene TRBV5-1. Germline V lookup: CDR1 SGHRS, CDR2 YFSETQ. The CDR3 totals 13 residues. The CDR3: CASSSVNTYEQYF.

The chain recombines TRBV30 with TRBJ1-2; TCRdb's D call of TRBD1 is untestable without DNA. CDR1 is GTSNPN, CDR2 SVGIG, per germline (reference sequence). The CDR3 loop spans 12 amino acids. The CDR3 here is CAWSPTGQVYTF.

This chain links TRBV7-9 with TRBJ2-1; the D call of TRBD2 rests on TCRdb alone, since no DNA is present to check it. The CDR3 runs 17 residues. Germline CDR1 SEHNR, CDR2 FQNEAQ (reference sequence). The CDR3 reads CASSLDLAGRSYNEQFF. Full variable domain (remainder filled in from reference TRBV7-9 and TRBJ2-1): DTGVSQNPRHKITKRGQNVTFRCDPISEHNRLYWYRQTLGQGPEFLTYFQNEAQLEKSRLLSDRFSAERPKGSFSTLEIQRTEQGDSAMYLCASSLDLAGRSYNEQFFGPGTRLTVL.

The chain links TRBV27 to TRBJ2-7. CDR3 size: 13 residues. Looked up from germline, CDR1 is MNHEY and CDR2 is SMNVEV (reference sequence). The CDR3: CASSLSTSYEQYF.

The V and J genes are TRBV4-2 and TRBJ1-1. Looked up from germline, CDR1 is LGHNA and CDR2 is YNFKEQ. The CDR3 consists of 14 residues. The CDR3 protein is CASSPRVLGTEAFF.

V and J are TRBV28 and TRBJ2-3; TCRdb indicates TRBD1, and absent DNA this call remains unverified. The germline CDR1 and CDR2 sequences are MDHEN and SYDVKM. CDR3 size: 16 residues. CDR3 sequence: CASRGPTGPATDTQYF.

The V call is TRBV29-1, the J call TRBJ2-3; TCRdb gives TRBD2 as the D gene, but with no DNA this cannot be confirmed. The CDR3 runs to 17 residues. Germline V CDR1 and CDR2: SQVTM, ANQGSEA. The CDR3 spells CSVELFLAGDSGDTQYF.

The genes are TRBV11-2 and TRBJ1-4. The CDR3 loop spans 12 amino acids. Germline-derived CDR1 and CDR2 are SGHAT and FQNNGV. CDR3 protein: CASSQGLEKLFF.

CDR3 residues: CASSLGGPLFNQPQHF. The chain employs TRBV7-9 and TRBJ1-5; there is no DNA to check the TCRdb D call of TRBD1. CDR1 and CDR2 from the germline V gene are SEHNR and FQNEAQ (reference sequence). This CDR3 region has 16 residues.

The chain joins TRBV29-1 to TRBJ2-7; the D gene TCRdb calls, TRBD2, cannot be checked with no DNA. CDR3 length equals 15 residues. Germline CDR1 SQVTM, CDR2 ANQGSEA. The CDR3 protein is CSVEDGNSGAYEQYF.

The chain links TRBV6-5 to TRBJ2-2. CDR1 MNHEY and CDR2 SVGAGI come from the germline V gene. CDR3 length equals 13 residues. The CDR3 here is CASSYSVSRELFF.

V gene TRBV11-2 combines with J gene TRBJ1-1; TCRdb outputs TRBD1, but without DNA this stays unchecked. Germline values: CDR1 SGHAT, CDR2 FQNNGV. The CDR3 is 18 residues long. CDR3 in amino acids: CASRLSVDRGHPNTEAFF.

The V call is TRBV29-1, the J call TRBJ1-2. CDR1 and CDR2 (germline): SQVTM, ANQGSEA. The CDR3 is 13 amino acids. CDR3 region: CSVRTENTYGYTF.

CDR3 sequence: CSAQAPDRVHEQYF. The chain links TRBV29-1 to TRBJ2-7; the TCRdb call, TRBD1, lacks DNA for checking. This CDR3 is 14 amino acids long. Germline CDR1 is SQVTM and CDR2 is ANQGSEA.

The rearrangement joins TRBV30 to TRBJ1-2. In germline, CDR1 is GTSNPN, CDR2 SVGIG (reference sequence). The CDR3 runs to 12 residues. This chain's CDR3 is CAWHYGVYGYTF.

The V call is TRBV6-4, the J call TRBJ2-2; no DNA is available, so the TRBD1 call from TCRdb remains unchecked. Germline CDR1 and CDR2: MRHNA and SNTAGT. The CDR3 sequence is 14 residues long. This CDR3 reads CASSDSTGGGELFF.

The chain has TRBV3-1 and TRBJ2-7; TCRdb's assignment of TRBD1 cannot be checked, as there is no DNA. The CDR3 runs to 15 residues. The germline gives CDR1 LGHDT, CDR2 YNNKEL (reference sequence). CDR3 sequence reads: CASSQDLWGGYEQYF.

This chain links TRBV7-9 with TRBJ2-7; TCRdb selects TRBD1, and the lack of DNA leaves this call unchecked. The germline gives CDR1 SEHNR, CDR2 FQNEAQ (reference sequence). This CDR3 spans 14 amino acids. CDR3 sequence: CASSPPGTGGEQYF. Together with reference TRBV7-9 and TRBJ2-7, the CDR3 gives the full variable domain: DTGVSQNPRHKITKRGQNVTFRCDPISEHNRLYWYRQTLGQGPEFLTYFQNEAQLEKSRLLSDRFSAERPKGSFSTLEIQRTEQGDSAMYLCASSPPGTGGEQYFGPGTRLTVT.

J is TRBJ1-1 and V is TRBV4-1; TCRdb's D call of TRBD1 is untestable without DNA. This CDR3 has 14 amino acids. Germline CDR1 is MGHRA and CDR2 is YSYEKL. The CDR3 sequence is CASSLPQGYTEAFF.